The rows below give T cell receptor beta chains drawn from one sample of a study of T cells in Graves' hyperthyroidism and ophthalmopathy. TCRdb re-called the multiplex PCR reads with MiXCR, one entry per CDR3 protein. Seen here are more than 350,000 distinct CDR3 sequences, about a sixth observed once, and the top ten hold almost 35%. Sequencing was done on a sample of blood. The receptors come from a woman in her 30s with Graves' hyperthyroidism that later progressed to Graves' ophthalmopathy. The CDR3 runs from the conserved cysteine through the conserved F or W.

v_call	cdr3_aa
TRBV11-2	CASSPTTGARNTQYF
TRBV11-2	CASSLDQRRTYEQYF
TRBV5-6	CASSRPRGLAGVEQYF
TRBV5-1	CASSLARGRIGGELFF
TRBV3-1	CASSRGTTNYGYTF
TRBV27	CASSYTSAAYEQYF
TRBV19	CASSTVGQGLAKNIQYF
TRBV13	CASSSDRLLKGYGYTF
TRBV7-2	CASSPPTGGNTEAFF
TRBV2	CASRPNRVENTEAFF
TRBV11-2	CASRRGLSYEQYF
TRBV2	CASRAILWGQGRGGYTF
TRBV7-9	CASSRGQANTGELFF
TRBV6-1	CASKKSVNSNYGYTF
TRBV9	CTSSGREGYSYGYTF
TRBV5-1	CASRTGHSVNEKLFF
TRBV2	CASRLTGTGGNEQFF
TRBV10-3	CAISPTGWTEAFF
TRBV2	CARRRTGGSGNEQFF
TRBV28	CASSLHPLAAYNEQFF
TRBV20-1	CSAYGTSGGALRETQYF
TRBV4-2	CASSQESGYSNQPQHF
TRBV20-1	CSAKETQYF
TRBV28	CASSPNDSGTSGSPTDTQYF
TRBV28	CASSFGQHTDTQYF
TRBV6-2/TRBV6-3	CASSWPGRAYEQYF
TRBV14	CASSPFSYNEQFF
TRBV6-1	CASSDLGNNEKLFF
TRBV2	CASSPPGLSVVETQYF
TRBV9	CAGSFGQDWGDTQYF
TRBV29-1	CSVAGGREATYEQYF
TRBV2	CASSGTRGNTIYF
TRBV11-2	CASSLLTGGVEKLFF
TRBV28	CASSLRGGETQYF
TRBV14	CASSQDYHQRGPARAYRAYNEQFF
TRBV13	CASSLVGGPGYGYTF
TRBV3-1	CASSQDRDGSEKLFF
TRBV27	CASRDSLEQFF
TRBV20-1	CSADGTSGNDQETQYF
TRBV6-2/TRBV6-3	CASSSGDIGYEQYF
TRBV27	CASRVTGANSPLHF
TRBV28	CASSGGRGNSYEQYF
TRBV29-1	CSVEKRSVYNEQFF
TRBV3-1	CASSQGRGQPQHF
TRBV12-3/TRBV12-4	CASISGRAWKNTGELFF
TRBV7-9	CASSCRDPQETQYF
TRBV25-1	CASSEWGTADSLNYGYTF
TRBV18	CASSPYQLGLLIKDTGELFF
TRBV19	CASSIKTGYYEQYF